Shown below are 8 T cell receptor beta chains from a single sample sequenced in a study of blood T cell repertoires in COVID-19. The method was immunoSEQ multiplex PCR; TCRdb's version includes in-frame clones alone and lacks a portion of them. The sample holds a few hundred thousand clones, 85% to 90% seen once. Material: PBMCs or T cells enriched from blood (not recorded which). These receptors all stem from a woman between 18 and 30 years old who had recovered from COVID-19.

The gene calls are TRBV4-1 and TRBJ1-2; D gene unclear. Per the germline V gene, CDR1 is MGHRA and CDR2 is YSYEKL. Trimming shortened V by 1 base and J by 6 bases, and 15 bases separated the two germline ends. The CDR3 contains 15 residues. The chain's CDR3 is CASSQVLRTPDGYTF. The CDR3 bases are TGCGCCAGCAGCCAAGTTCTGCGGACTCCGGATGGCTACACCTTC.

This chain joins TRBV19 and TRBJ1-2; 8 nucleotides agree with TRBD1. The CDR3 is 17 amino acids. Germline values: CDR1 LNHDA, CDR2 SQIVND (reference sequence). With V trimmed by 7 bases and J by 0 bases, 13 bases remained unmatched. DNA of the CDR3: TGTGCCAGTAATCCTGGACAGGGAAGGTTGACTAACTATGGCTACACCTTC. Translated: CASNPGQGRLTNYGYTF.

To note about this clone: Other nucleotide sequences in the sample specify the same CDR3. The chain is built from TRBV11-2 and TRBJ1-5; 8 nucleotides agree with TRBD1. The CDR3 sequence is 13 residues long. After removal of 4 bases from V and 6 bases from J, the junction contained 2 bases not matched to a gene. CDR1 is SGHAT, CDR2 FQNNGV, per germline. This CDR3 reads CASSSQGGQPQHF. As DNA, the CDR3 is TGTGCCAGCAGCTCACAGGGGGGTCAGCCCCAGCATTTT.

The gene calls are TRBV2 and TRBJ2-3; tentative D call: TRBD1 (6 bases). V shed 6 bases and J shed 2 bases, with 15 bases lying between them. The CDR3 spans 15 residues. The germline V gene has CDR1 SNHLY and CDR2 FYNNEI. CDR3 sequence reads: CASSVIEGHTDTQYF. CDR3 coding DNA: TGTGCCAGCAGCGTTATTGAGGGACACACAGATACGCAGTATTTT.

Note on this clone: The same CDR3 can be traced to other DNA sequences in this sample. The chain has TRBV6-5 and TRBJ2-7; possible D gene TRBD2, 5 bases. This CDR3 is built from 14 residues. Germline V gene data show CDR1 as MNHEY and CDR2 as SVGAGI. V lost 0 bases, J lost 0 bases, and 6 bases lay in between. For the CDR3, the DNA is TGTGCCAGCAGTTACTCAGGGAGCTCCTACGAGCAGTACTTC. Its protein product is CASSYSGSSYEQYF.

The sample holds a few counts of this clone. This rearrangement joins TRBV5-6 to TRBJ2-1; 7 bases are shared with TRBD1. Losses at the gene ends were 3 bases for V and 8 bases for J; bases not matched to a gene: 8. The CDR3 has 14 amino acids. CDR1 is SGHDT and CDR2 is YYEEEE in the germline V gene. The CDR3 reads CASSSTGFRDEQFF. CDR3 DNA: TGTGCCAGCAGCTCGACAGGGTTTAGAGATGAGCAGTTCTTC.

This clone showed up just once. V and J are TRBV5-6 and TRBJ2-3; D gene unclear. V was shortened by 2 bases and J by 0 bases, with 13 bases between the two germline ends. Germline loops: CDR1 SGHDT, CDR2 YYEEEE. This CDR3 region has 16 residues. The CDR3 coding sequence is TGTGCCAGCAGCTTCGATCCTGACACTAGCACAGATACGCAGTATTTT. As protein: CASSFDPDTSTDTQYF.

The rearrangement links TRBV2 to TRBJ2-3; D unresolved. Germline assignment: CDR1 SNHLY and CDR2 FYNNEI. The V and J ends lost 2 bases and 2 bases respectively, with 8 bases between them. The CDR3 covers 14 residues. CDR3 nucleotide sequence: TGTGCCAGCAGTGAACTGGGCCACACAGATACGCAGTATTTT. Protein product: CASSELGHTDTQYF.